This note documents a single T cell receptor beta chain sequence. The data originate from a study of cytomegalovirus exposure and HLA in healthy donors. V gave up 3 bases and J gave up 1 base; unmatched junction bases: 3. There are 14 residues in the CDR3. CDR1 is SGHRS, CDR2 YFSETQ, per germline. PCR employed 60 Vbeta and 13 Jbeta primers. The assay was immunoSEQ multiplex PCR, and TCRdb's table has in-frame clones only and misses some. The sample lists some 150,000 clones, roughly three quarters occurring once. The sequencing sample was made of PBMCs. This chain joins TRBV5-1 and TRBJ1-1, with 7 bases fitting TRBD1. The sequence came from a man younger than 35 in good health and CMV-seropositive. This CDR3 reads CASSSGQTNTEAFF. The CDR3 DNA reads TGCGCCAGCAGCTCGGGACAGACGAACACTGAAGCTTTCTTT.